This paragraph covers one T cell receptor beta chain sequence. This sample is part of a study of blood T cell repertoires in COVID-19. The assay was immunoSEQ multiplex PCR, and TCRdb's table has in-frame clones only and misses some. This sample has about 150,000 clones, with around nine tenths found just once. V lost 4 bases to trimming and J lost 5 bases; unmatched junction nucleotides: 8. In germline, CDR1 is SQVTM, CDR2 ANQGSEA. There are 13 residues in the CDR3. The clonotype originates from a woman in her 70s with acute or convalescent COVID-19. Input material: peripheral blood. The chain is built from TRBV29-1 and TRBJ2-7; TRBD1 agrees at 7 bases. CDR3 in amino acids: CSVVGRQGHEQYF. The DNA for the CDR3 is TGCAGCGTTGTGGGGAGACAGGGTCACGAGCAGTACTTC.